The sequence of this T cell receptor (beta chain) was determined in a study of T cells in localized non-small cell lung cancer. Findings and caveats of the study: Elevated blood T cell density was associated with longer overall survival. Adjacent uninvolved lung tissue had the highest T cell clonality, exceeding tumor. Adjacent lung held a median roughly 50 of the top 100 tumor clones.

Produced via immunoSEQ multiplex PCR; TCRdb's table is partial and in-frame only. The sample has 35,000 to 45,000 clones; roughly nine tenths are singletons. Germline V gives CDR1 MNHEY, CDR2 SMNVEV (reference sequence). The CDR3 length is 16 residues. The J segment lost 9 bases and the V segment lost 4 bases, leaving 12 bases of the junction unmatched. Comments on this clone: The antigen is not known.

The source material was peripheral blood, sampled before any cancer treatment. The V and J genes are TRBV27 and TRBJ2-4; 10 positions match TRBD2. The clonotype comes from a woman aged 18 to 50 with stage III lung adenocarcinoma. The CDR3 sequence: CASSSEPPAGGAIQYF. The CDR3 DNA is TGTGCCAGCAGTTCCGAACCACCAGCGGGGGGGGCCATTCAGTACTTC.